The 22 T cell receptor beta chains below were found in one sample sequenced in a study of blood T cell repertoires in COVID-19. TCRdb's copy holds only in-frame clones and misses some; the assay was immunoSEQ multiplex PCR. Here the sample spans just over 300,000 clones, about nine tenths being singletons. Material: peripheral blood. The receptors were sampled from a man aged 18 to 35 with active or convalescent COVID-19.

The rearrangement joins TRBV6-6 to TRBJ1-2, with a tentative D call TRBD1 (6 bases). V lost 4 bases to trimming and J lost 4 bases, with 13 bases between them. Germline V CDR1 and CDR2: MNHNY, SVGAGI (reference sequence). This CDR3 is built from 14 residues. CDR3 loop: CASSSTQGSYGYTF. CDR3 DNA sequence: TGTGCCAGCAGTTCCACACAGGGAAGCTATGGCTACACCTTC.

This clone is a singleton in its sample. The chain combines TRBV7-8 with TRBJ1-3; 7 bases match TRBD1. The CDR3 runs 15 residues. CDR1 is SGHVS, CDR2 FQNEAQ, per germline. V lost 4 bases and J lost 2; bases outside the gene matches: 5. CDR3: CASSSPTGTGNTIYF. Written as DNA, the CDR3 is TGTGCCAGCAGCTCACCGACAGGGACTGGAAACACCATATATTTT. Full variable domain (remainder filled in from reference TRBV7-8 and TRBJ1-3): GAGVSQSPRYKVAKRGQDVALRCDPISGHVSLFWYQQALGQGPEFLTYFQNEAQLDKSGLPSDRFFAERPEGSVSTLKIQRTQQEDSAVYLCASSSPTGTGNTIYFGEGSWLTVV.

V and J are TRBV14 and TRBJ1-2; 7 bases fit TRBD1. CDR1 SGHDN and CDR2 FVKESK come from the germline V gene. The V and J ends lost 0 bases and 0 bases, in that order; junction bases with no gene match: 7. CDR3 length: 17 amino acids. The CDR3 loop is CASSQDLAGGTNYGYTF. The CDR3 coding sequence is TGTGCCAGCAGCCAAGATTTGGCAGGGGGAACTAACTATGGCTACACCTTC.

The chain couples TRBV2 to TRBJ1-1; D unclear. Germline V gene lookup returns CDR1 SNHLY and CDR2 FYNNEI. The V gene lost 7 bases and the J gene lost 1 base, with 10 bases spanning the gap. This CDR3 region has 13 residues. DNA for the CDR3: TGTGCCAGCACCTATACAGAGAACACTGAAGCTTTCTTT. Protein: CASTYTENTEAFF.

The chain couples TRBV7-9 to TRBJ2-2; TRBD2 matches at 14 bases. The CDR3 is made up of 17 amino acids. The germline V gene has CDR1 SEHNR and CDR2 FQNEAQ (reference sequence). The trim removed 5 bases at V and 1 base at J, leaving 3 bases unmatched. The CDR3: CASSRTSGGQNTGELFF. In nucleotides, the CDR3 is TGTGCCAGCAGCAGGACTAGCGGGGGGCAGAACACCGGGGAGCTGTTTTTT. The full variable domain, in which reference TRBV7-9 and TRBJ2-2 provide the parts outside the CDR3, is DTGVSQNPRHKITKRGQNVTFRCDPISEHNRLYWYRQTLGQGPEFLTYFQNEAQLEKSRLLSDRFSAERPKGSFSTLEIQRTEQGDSAMYLCASSRTSGGQNTGELFFGEGSRLTVL.

V usage is TRBV7-6 and J usage is TRBJ2-3; perhaps TRBD2 as D (5 bases). Germline V gene sequence: CDR1 SGHVS, CDR2 FNYEAQ. The CDR3 totals 13 residues. The V gene lost 3 bases and the J gene lost 3 bases, with 7 bases spanning the gap. CDR3 residues: CASSLTGTDTQYF. CDR3 coding DNA: TGTGCCAGCAGCTTGACGGGGACAGATACGCAGTATTTT.

The chain uses TRBV7-9 and TRBJ2-5; 7 nucleotides align to TRBD1. V was pared by 1 base and J by 5 bases, with 7 bases of the junction left unmatched. The CDR3 is made up of 15 amino acids. Per germline, CDR1 SEHNR and CDR2 FQNEAQ (reference sequence). DNA for the CDR3: TGTGCCAGCAGCTTAGGGGGACAGCCCTCGGAGACCCAGTACTTC. This translates into CASSLGGQPSETQYF.

This chain uses TRBV7-8 with TRBJ2-5, with TRBD2 identical over 10 bases. Germline loops: CDR1 SGHVS, CDR2 FQNEAQ. The CDR3 consists of 16 residues. The V segment lost 6 bases and the J segment 5 bases; nucleotides outside the gene matches: 12. CDR3 loop: CASSDGGASGSETQYF. As DNA, the CDR3 is TGTGCCAGCAGTGACGGGGGGGCTAGCGGGAGCGAGACCCAGTACTTC.

Concerning this clone itself: Other DNA sequences from this sample encode an identical CDR3 as well. The V call is TRBV28, the J call TRBJ2-2; perhaps TRBD1 as D (6 bases). Germline V gene data show CDR1 as MDHEN and CDR2 as SYDVKM. V was trimmed by 6 bases and J by 6 bases, leaving 11 bases between them. The CDR3 extends over 13 amino acids. The CDR3, as DNA: TGTGCCAGCAGAAACAGGGTACCCGGGGAGCTGTTTTTT. Protein product: CASRNRVPGELFF.

The chain joins TRBV12-5 to TRBJ2-3; the match to TRBD2 covers 14 bases. This CDR3 region has 16 residues. With V trimmed by 5 bases and J by 6 bases, 7 bases remained unmatched. Germline V gene lookup returns CDR1 LGHNT and CDR2 FRNRAP. The CDR3 sequence: CASGTPGLAGADTQYF. For the CDR3, the DNA is TGTGCTAGTGGTACCCCGGGACTAGCGGGGGCCGATACGCAGTATTTT. The full variable domain, completed using reference TRBV12-5 and TRBJ2-3, is DARVTQTPRHKVTEMGQEVTMRCQPILGHNTVFWYRQTMMQGLELLAYFRNRAPLDDSGMPKDRFSAEMPDATLATLKIQPSEPRDSAVYFCASGTPGLAGADTQYFGPGTRLTVL.

This sequence joins TRBV5-1 and TRBJ2-5; the match to TRBD2 covers 8 bases. Germline V gene data show CDR1 as SGHRS and CDR2 as YFSETQ. This CDR3 region has 15 residues. V was clipped by 7 bases and J by 1 base; unmatched bases: 9. The CDR3 DNA reads as TGCGCCAGCTCGTGGGGCGGGGGGACCCAAGAGACCCAGTACTTC. Encoded protein: CASSWGGGTQETQYF.

This sequence joins TRBV28 and TRBJ2-7; D not resolved. V was clipped by 6 bases and J by 1 base, with 10 bases between them. The CDR3 covers 13 residues. The germline V gene has CDR1 MDHEN and CDR2 SYDVKM. CDR3 sequence reads: CASSLTPSYEQYF. The CDR3 DNA is TGTGCCAGCAGCTTGACACCATCCTACGAGCAGTACTTC.

V gene TRBV28 combines with J gene TRBJ1-1; a possible D gene is TRBD1 (5 bases). The CDR3 is made up of 14 amino acids. V lost 11 bases and J lost 4, with 20 bases in between. Germline CDR1 and CDR2: MDHEN and SYDVKM. The CDR3 nucleotides are TGTGCCTACGGGGGGGATCCCGTTAGCACTGAAGCTTTCTTT. This translates into CAYGGDPVSTEAFF. Combining the CDR3 with reference TRBV28 and TRBJ1-1 gives the whole variable domain DVKVTQSSRYLVKRTGEKVFLECVQDMDHENMFWYRQDPGLGLRLIYFSYDVKMKEKGDIPEGYSVSREKKERFSLILESASTNQTSMYLCAYGGDPVSTEAFFGQGTRLTVV.

The CDR3 loop reads CASSTSQGTNTEAFF. DNA of the CDR3: TGCGCCAGCAGCACCTCACAGGGGACAAACACTGAAGCTTTCTTT. The chain employs TRBV5-1 and TRBJ1-1, with 7 nucleotides matching TRBD1. V lost 4 bases, J lost 2 bases, and 8 bases stayed unmatched. Germline V gene data show CDR1 as SGHRS and CDR2 as YFSETQ. This CDR3 is 15 amino acids long.

CDR3 in amino acids: CATHTGVTGELFF. CDR3 nucleotide sequence: TGTGCCACCCATACGGGGGTCACCGGGGAGCTGTTTTTT. The genes are TRBV2 and TRBJ2-2; D may be TRBD2 (6 bases). This CDR3 has 13 residues. V shed 10 bases and J shed 4 bases, with 13 bases lying between them. Germline lookup yields CDR1 SNHLY and CDR2 FYNNEI.

V usage is TRBV3-1 (or the pseudogene TRBV3-2) and J usage is TRBJ2-3; TRBD2 agrees at 9 bases. J gave up 2 bases and V 0 bases, and 6 bases lay outside the gene matches. The germline V gene has CDR1 LGHDT and CDR2 YNNKEL (reference sequence). This CDR3 spans 17 amino acids. CDR3 DNA sequence: TGTGCCAGCAGCCAAGATTGGCTAGCGGGAAACACAGATACGCAGTATTTT. This encodes CASSQDWLAGNTDTQYF.

The CDR3 DNA is TGTGCCAGCAGCGTAGGGGGGACGGGAGACTACGAGCAGTACTTC. This gives the protein CASSVGGTGDYEQYF. This rearrangement joins TRBV9 to TRBJ2-7, with D possibly TRBD2 on 6 matching bases. Germline lookup yields CDR1 SGDLS and CDR2 YYNGEE. This CDR3 region has 15 residues. Trimming took off 0 bases at V and 3 bases at J, with 13 bases between the two ends.

The chain employs TRBV27 and TRBJ2-7; 13 bases fit TRBD2. With 6 bases clipped from V and 4 bases from J, the junction kept 6 bases outside the gene matches. The germline gives CDR1 MNHEY, CDR2 SMNVEV (reference sequence). The length of the CDR3 is 15 residues. DNA of the CDR3: TGTGCCAGCAGGCCTACTAGCGGGAGGGGATACGAGCAGTACTTC. As protein: CASRPTSGRGYEQYF.

The chain uses TRBV6-5 and TRBJ2-2, with D perhaps matching TRBD2 (5 bases). V was trimmed by 0 bases and J by 8 bases, leaving 13 bases between them. CDR3 length: 15 residues. The germline CDR1 and CDR2 sequences are MNHEY and SVGAGI. CDR3 sequence (DNA): TGTGCCAGCAGTTACTCGCGGGTAGGGCGGGGGGAGCTGTTTTTT. Translated, it gives CASSYSRVGRGELFF.

The chain is built from TRBV27 and TRBJ1-1, with D tentatively TRBD1 (6 bases). CDR1 is MNHEY and CDR2 is SMNVEV in the germline V gene (reference sequence). Deletions cut 6 bases from V and 4 bases from J, with 9 bases between. The CDR3 length is 12 residues. CDR3 residues: CASRQGSTEAFF. The CDR3 bases are TGTGCCAGCAGACAGGGATCCACTGAAGCTTTCTTT.

This clone was counted a single time. The gene calls are TRBV27 and TRBJ1-5; maybe TRBD1 (6 bases). The germline V and J ends were trimmed by 4 bases and 2 bases, with 9 bases remaining between them. This CDR3 is built from 14 residues. CDR1 and CDR2 from the germline V gene are MNHEY and SMNVEV (reference sequence). The CDR3 sequence is CASSSGVGNQPQHF. The CDR3 coding sequence is TGTGCCAGCAGTTCAGGGGTAGGCAATCAGCCCCAGCATTTT.

The rearrangement links TRBV14 to TRBJ1-2, with TRBD1 matching over 10 bases. The V gene end was trimmed by 0 bases and the J gene end by 7 bases; junction bases not matched to a gene: 8. The CDR3 is 16 amino acids. The germline V gene encodes CDR1 SGHDN and CDR2 FVKESK. The CDR3 protein is CASSQEYATGGLGYTF. In nucleotides, the CDR3 is TGTGCCAGCAGCCAAGAGTATGCGACAGGGGGCCTTGGCTACACCTTC.